This note documents a single TCR beta chain sequence. Antigen specificity is unknown. These data originate in a study of T cell responses to AZD1222 COVID-19 vaccine. Study results and limitations: Most donors were white British, females outnumbered males, and clonal diversity was possibly underestimated.

The CDR3 covers 14 residues. The ends were cut back, 1 base at V and 1 base at J, with 7 bases in the middle. CDR1 is SNHLY, CDR2 FYNNEI, per germline. TCRdb's table, derived via immunoSEQ multiplex PCR, lists solely in-frame clones and lacks some. Of over 100,000 clones in the sample, around 87% were seen once. The input for sequencing was peripheral blood, taken 28 days after the second AZD1222 dose. The sequence came from an adult who received the AZD1222 COVID-19 vaccine. This rearrangement joins TRBV2 to TRBJ1-1; D remains ambiguous. CDR3 residues: CASSEGEWNTEAFF. DNA for the CDR3: TGTGCCAGCAGTGAAGGGGAGTGGAACACTGAAGCTTTCTTT.